Below, 25 T cell receptor beta chains from the same sample are listed, as sequenced in a study of CD8 T cells in Susac syndrome. Reverse transcription of roughly 0.5 to 1 ug RNA was carried out with random hexamers. TCRdb reprocessed the immunoSEQ multiplex PCR reads via MiXCR and lists one record per CDR3 protein. The data show 170,000 or so distinct CDR3 sequences, roughly 92% seen once. Sequencing was carried out using CD4+ T cells from PBMCs. The source is a human donor with multiple sclerosis.

The V and J genes are TRBV29-1 and TRBJ1-1; D ambiguous. Trimming cost V 2 bases and J 0 bases, with 7 bases left between them. This CDR3 is 13 amino acids long. Per germline, CDR1 SQVTM and CDR2 ANQGSEA. CDR3 loop: CSVEQNMNTEAFF. Here the CDR3 DNA reads TGCAGCGTTGAACAGAATATGAACACTGAAGCTTTCTTT.

The chain is built from TRBV5-1 and TRBJ2-7; 7 nucleotides agree with TRBD1. CDR1 is SGHRS, CDR2 YFSETQ, per germline. The length of the CDR3 is 14 residues. V lost 5 bases and J lost 5; bases outside the gene matches: 10. The DNA of the CDR3 is TGCGCCAGCAGTCCCGGGACAGAAGGAAACGAGCAGTACTTC. It translates to CASSPGTEGNEQYF.

The V and J genes are TRBV2 and TRBJ1-4; possibly TRBD1 for D (5 bases). Germline CDR1 and CDR2: SNHLY and FYNNEI. Deletions cut 11 bases from V and 10 bases from J, with 17 bases between. This CDR3 region has 12 residues. Here the CDR3 DNA reads TGTGCCTCAGGGACGTTCAATTTAAAACTGTTTTTT. Translating it yields CASGTFNLKLFF.

The chain couples TRBV9 to TRBJ2-2, with D hard to call. Germline V gene sequence: CDR1 SGDLS, CDR2 YYNGEE. The CDR3 loop spans 13 amino acids. Trimming removed 0 bases from V and 1 base from J, with 1 base in between. The CDR3 region has the DNA TGTGCCAGCAGCGTAGGGAACACCGGGGAGCTGTTTTTT. Protein sequence: CASSVGNTGELFF.

The J gene is TRBJ1-5, the V gene TRBV30; unclear D gene. Trimming took off 1 base at V and 4 bases at J, with 8 bases between the two ends. Germline loops: CDR1 GTSNPN, CDR2 SVGIG (reference sequence). The CDR3 loop spans 13 amino acids. CDR3 nucleotide sequence: TGTGCCTGGAGTGGGGAAGGGAATCAGCCCCAGCATTTT. It is translated as CAWSGEGNQPQHF.

This rearrangement joins TRBV29-1 to TRBJ2-7; 9 positions match TRBD2. Germline values: CDR1 SQVTM, CDR2 ANQGSEA. The CDR3 covers 12 residues. The junction had 0 bases not matched to a gene; V was cut back by 4 bases and J by 2 bases. The CDR3 DNA follows: TGCAGCGTTGGCGGGGGGGCCTACGAGCAGTACTTC. As protein: CSVGGGAYEQYF.

V is TRBV29-1 and J is TRBJ1-6, with a possible D match to TRBD1 (5 bases). The CDR3 spans 13 residues. With 4 bases removed from V and 7 bases from J, the gap between germline ends came to 11 bases. Germline lookup yields CDR1 SQVTM and CDR2 ANQGSEA. The CDR3 sequence: CSVAWDYNSPLHF. CDR3 DNA: TGCAGCGTTGCCTGGGACTACAATTCACCCCTCCACTTT.

The chain couples TRBV19 to TRBJ2-2, with D tentatively TRBD1 or TRBD2 (5 bases each). Germline CDR1 LNHDA, CDR2 SQIVND (reference sequence). With 8 bases removed from V and 4 bases from J, the gap between germline ends came to 20 bases. The length of the CDR3 is 16 residues. CDR3 loop: CASHQPGQAPTGELFF. The CDR3 DNA reads TGTGCCAGTCATCAACCGGGGCAGGCCCCCACCGGGGAGCTGTTTTTT.

The chain is built from TRBV12-3 or TRBV12-4 and TRBJ2-1; perhaps TRBD2 as D (6 bases). This CDR3 spans 14 amino acids. Trimming removed 7 bases from V and 1 base from J, with 11 bases in between. The CDR3 DNA reads as TGTGCCAGCAACCCACTAGCATCCTACAATGAGCAGTTCTTC. Translation: CASNPLASYNEQFF.

This rearrangement joins TRBV7-8 to TRBJ1-2; 9 bases map to TRBD1. V lost 3 bases to trimming and J lost 5 bases; unmatched junction nucleotides: 4. Germline V gene sequence: CDR1 SGHVS, CDR2 FQNEAQ. The CDR3 is 14 amino acids. The CDR3 loop reads CASSFQDRGYGYTF. The CDR3 DNA reads TGTGCCAGCAGCTTCCAGGACAGGGGATATGGCTACACCTTC.

This clonotype is a singleton in its sample. The CDR3 sequence: CSASPIQPGETQYF. The CDR3 DNA reads as TGCAGTGCTAGCCCTATTCAACCCGGGGAGACCCAGTACTTC. This chain joins TRBV20-1 and TRBJ2-5; D is unresolved. The CDR3 has 14 residues. Trimming removed 3 bases at V and 5 bases at J, with 16 bases between. Per germline, CDR1 DFQATT and CDR2 SNEGSKA (reference sequence).

The rearrangement joins TRBV2 to TRBJ2-5; 13 bases agree with TRBD2. The CDR3 spans 15 residues. The germline gives CDR1 SNHLY, CDR2 FYNNEI. After removal of 6 bases from V and 5 bases from J, the junction contained 6 bases not matched to a gene. The CDR3 sequence is CASRGLAGAVETQYF. CDR3 bases: TGTGCCAGCAGAGGACTAGCGGGAGCTGTGGAGACCCAGTACTTC. The entire variable domain, with the rest obtained from reference TRBV2 and TRBJ2-5, is as follows: EPEVTQTPSHQVTQMGQEVILRCVPISNHLYFYWYRQILGQKVEFLVSFYNNEISEKSEIFDDQFSVERPDGSNFTLKIRSTKLEDSAMYFCASRGLAGAVETQYFGPGTRLLVL.

The chain is built from TRBV30 and TRBJ1-1; the D gene is possibly TRBD1 (5 bases). Trimming took 2 bases from V and 1 from J, leaving 8 bases between them. CDR3 length equals 13 residues. Germline lookup yields CDR1 GTSNPN and CDR2 SVGIG (reference sequence). CDR3 amino acids: CAWSPGPNTEAFF. The CDR3 DNA sequence: TGTGCCTGGAGTCCGGGACCGAACACTGAAGCTTTCTTT.

This sequence joins TRBV28 and TRBJ1-5; TRBD1 might be the D (5 bases). This CDR3 region has 16 residues. Deletions cut 7 bases from V and 2 bases from J, with 18 bases between. CDR1 is MDHEN, CDR2 SYDVKM, per germline. CDR3 DNA sequence: TGTGCCAGCACCTCGCGGGGGTATGATGGCAATCAGCCCCAGCATTTT. It yields the protein CASTSRGYDGNQPQHF.

The chain has TRBV18 and TRBJ1-5, with D tentatively TRBD1 (5 bases). Germline-derived CDR1 and CDR2 are KGHSH and LQKENI. Deletions cut 3 bases from V and 5 bases from J, with 14 bases between. The CDR3 totals 15 residues. CDR3: CASSPSGGKDQPQHF. In DNA form, the CDR3 reads TGTGCCAGCTCACCCTCGGGGGGAAAGGATCAGCCCCAGCATTTT.

The gene calls are TRBV13 and TRBJ1-1; D ambiguous. CDR3 length equals 14 residues. The V gene lost 4 bases and the J gene lost 11 bases, with 20 bases spanning the gap. CDR1 is PRHDT and CDR2 is FYEKMQ in the germline V gene (reference sequence). Here the CDR3 reads CASSSTRAVPRAFF. As DNA, the CDR3 is TGTGCCAGCAGCTCCACCCGGGCAGTTCCCCGCGCTTTCTTT.

The chain is built from TRBV5-1 and TRBJ1-5; TRBD1 matches 8 bases. Trimming took 5 bases from V and 6 from J; bases not matched to a gene: 10. The germline gives CDR1 SGHRS, CDR2 YFSETQ. This CDR3 is 15 amino acids long. CDR3 in amino acids: CASSPQGAGGQPQHF. DNA of the CDR3: TGCGCCAGCAGTCCCCAGGGGGCTGGGGGTCAGCCCCAGCATTTT.

The V call is TRBV4-2, the J call TRBJ2-1, with a weak D call TRBD2 (7 bases). The CDR3 runs to 17 residues. Germline V gene sequence: CDR1 LGHNA, CDR2 YNFKEQ. V gave up 0 bases and J gave up 2 bases, with 14 bases separating them. Here the CDR3 DNA reads TGTGCCAGCAGCCAAGAGGTGACCGGGGGGCCCTACAATGAGCAGTTCTTC. Residues: CASSQEVTGGPYNEQFF.

This chain uses TRBV20-1 with TRBJ1-1; D not resolved. The ends were cut back, 3 bases at V and 7 bases at J, with 6 bases in the middle. Per germline, CDR1 DFQATT and CDR2 SNEGSKA (reference sequence). CDR3 length equals 10 residues. CDR3 DNA sequence: TGCAGTGCTAGTTTTGGTGAAGCTTTCTTT. Its protein product is CSASFGEAFF.

This clonotype was detected only once. The V and J genes are TRBV3-1 and TRBJ1-6, with TRBD1 identical over 7 bases. Germline trimming cut 4 bases from V and 10 bases from J; bases unmatched to any gene: 10. The CDR3 loop spans 15 amino acids. From germline, CDR1 is LGHDT and CDR2 YNNKEL (reference sequence). The CDR3 here is CASSPSDRMGSPLHF. CDR3 bases: TGTGCCAGCAGCCCCTCGGACAGGATGGGATCACCCCTCCACTTT.

The chain links TRBV6-1 to TRBJ1-2; tentative D call: TRBD1 (6 bases). The CDR3 has 13 amino acids. CDR1 is MNHNS and CDR2 is SASEGT in the germline V gene. Trimming took 3 bases from V and 8 from J, leaving 13 bases between them. This CDR3 is CASSERGVKGYTF. DNA of the CDR3: TGTGCCAGCAGTGAGAGGGGGGTGAAAGGCTACACCTTC.

The V gene is TRBV4-3, the J gene TRBJ1-1; 7 bases are shared with TRBD1. V trimming: 4 bases; J trimming: 3 bases; junction bases outside the gene matches: 5. CDR1 is LGHNA, CDR2 YSLEER, per germline. This CDR3 has 14 residues. CDR3 amino acids: CASSPQGGYTEAFF. The CDR3 DNA follows: TGCGCCAGCAGCCCCCAGGGGGGGTACACTGAAGCTTTCTTT.

The gene calls are TRBV2 and TRBJ2-1; 10 bases map to TRBD2. The CDR3 is made up of 13 amino acids. V was clipped by 9 bases and J by 4 bases; unmatched bases: 3. Germline CDR1 reads SNHLY; CDR2 reads FYNNEI. The CDR3 is CASLAGEYNEQFF. The CDR3 DNA reads TGTGCCAGTCTAGCGGGGGAATACAATGAGCAGTTCTTC.

V is TRBV5-4 and J is TRBJ2-7, with 9 positions matching TRBD2. Germline V gene data show CDR1 as SGHNT and CDR2 as YYREEE (reference sequence). J was trimmed by 1 base and V by 4 bases; bases with no gene match: 9. This CDR3 is 16 amino acids long. For the CDR3, the DNA is TGTGCCAGCAGCATTGAGCTAGCGGGAATATCCTACGAGCAGTACTTC. Translating gives CASSIELAGISYEQYF.

J is TRBJ2-7 and V is TRBV2; 9 bases are a match to TRBD2. Looked up from germline, CDR1 is SNHLY and CDR2 is FYNNEI. V shed 7 bases and J 0 bases; nucleotides not matched to a gene: 4. The CDR3 consists of 14 residues. CDR3 region: CASTLAGPSYEQYF. The CDR3 DNA follows: TGTGCCAGCACCCTAGCGGGGCCCTCCTACGAGCAGTACTTC.